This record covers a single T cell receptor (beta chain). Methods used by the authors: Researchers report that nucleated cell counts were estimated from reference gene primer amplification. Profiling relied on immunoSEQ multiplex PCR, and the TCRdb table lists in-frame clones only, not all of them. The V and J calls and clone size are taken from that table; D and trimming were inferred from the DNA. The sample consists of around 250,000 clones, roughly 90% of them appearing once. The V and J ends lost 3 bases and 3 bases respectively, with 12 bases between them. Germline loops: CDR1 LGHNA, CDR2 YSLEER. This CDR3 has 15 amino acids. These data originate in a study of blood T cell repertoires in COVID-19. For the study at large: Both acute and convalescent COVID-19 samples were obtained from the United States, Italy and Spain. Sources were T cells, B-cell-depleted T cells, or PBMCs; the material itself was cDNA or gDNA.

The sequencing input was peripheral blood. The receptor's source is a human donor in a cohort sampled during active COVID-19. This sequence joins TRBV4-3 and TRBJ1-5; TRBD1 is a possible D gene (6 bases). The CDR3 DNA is TGCGCCAGCAGCCAGTTAACAGGGACCAATCAGCCCCAGCATTTT. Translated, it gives CASSQLTGTNQPQHF.